These T cell receptor beta chains were read from a single sample in a study of T cell responses to AZD1222 COVID-19 vaccine. TCRdb keeps only in-frame clones here, not all; method: immunoSEQ multiplex PCR. The table records about 120,000 clones, approximately 85% of them present only once. The sequencing here drew on peripheral blood, taken on day 0 of AZD1222 vaccination. These receptors came from an adult in good health. Both conserved end residues are part of each CDR3. The D gene is left open where the match is weak. Rows may omit the clone size; those that give it use once, few, many or a size class.

cdr3_aa	cdr3_nt	v_call	j_call	clone_size	d_call
CASTIQGQRTDTQYF	TGCGCCAGCACCATACAGGGGCAGCGCACAGATACGCAGTATTTT	TRBV10-1	TRBJ2-3	-	TRBD1
CAWRGYLYEQYF	TGTGCCTGGCGGGGATACCTCTACGAGCAGTACTTC	TRBV30	TRBJ2-7	-	-
CASSLSWREAAPEQYF	TGTGCCAGCAGCTTATCGTGGCGGGAGGCTGCGCCCGAGCAGTACTTC	TRBV7-3	TRBJ2-7	-	TRBD2
CASSPPTGASYEQYF	TGTGCCAGCTCACCACCGACTGGGGCCAGCTACGAGCAGTACTTC	TRBV18	TRBJ2-7	-	-
CASVGRRNEKLFF	TGCGCCAGCGTCGGCCGCCGTAATGAAAAACTGTTTTTT	TRBV10-2	TRBJ1-4	few	-
CAWSSGQPYNSPLHF	TGTGCCTGGAGTTCGGGACAGCCATATAATTCACCCCTCCACTTT	TRBV30	TRBJ1-6	-	TRBD1
CASSFSGGTYEQYF	TGTGCCAGCAGCTTCTCAGGGGGAACCTACGAGCAGTACTTC	TRBV7-3	TRBJ2-7	-	TRBD1
CASSIGGYTSGNTIYF	TGTGCCAGTAGTATCGGTGGATATACATCGGGAAACACCATATATTTT	TRBV19	TRBJ1-3	-	-
CASSETGGRIETQYF	TGTGCCAGCAGCGAGACAGGGGGTAGGATCGAGACCCAGTACTTC	TRBV6-4	TRBJ2-5	-	TRBD1
CASSPTGGYTF	TGTGCCAGCAGCCCGACGGGGGGCTACACCTTC	TRBV5-8	TRBJ1-2	-	-
CASSLESYAQNRDRGGEQYF	TGCGCCAGCAGCTTGGAGTCTTATGCCCAGAACCGGGACAGGGGCGGCGAGCAGTACTTC	TRBV5-1	TRBJ2-7	few	TRBD1